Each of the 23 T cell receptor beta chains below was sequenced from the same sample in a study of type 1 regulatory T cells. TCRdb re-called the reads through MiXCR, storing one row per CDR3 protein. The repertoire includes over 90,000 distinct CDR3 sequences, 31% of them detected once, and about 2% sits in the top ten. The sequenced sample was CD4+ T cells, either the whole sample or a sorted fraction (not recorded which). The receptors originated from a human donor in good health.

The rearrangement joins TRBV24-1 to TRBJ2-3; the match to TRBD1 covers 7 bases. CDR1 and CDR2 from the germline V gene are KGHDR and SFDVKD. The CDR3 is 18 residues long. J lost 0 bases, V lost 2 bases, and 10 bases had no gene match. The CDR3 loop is CATSDSKNRDRSTDTQYF. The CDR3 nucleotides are TGTGCCACCAGTGATTCGAAGAACCGGGACAGAAGCACAGATACGCAGTATTTT.

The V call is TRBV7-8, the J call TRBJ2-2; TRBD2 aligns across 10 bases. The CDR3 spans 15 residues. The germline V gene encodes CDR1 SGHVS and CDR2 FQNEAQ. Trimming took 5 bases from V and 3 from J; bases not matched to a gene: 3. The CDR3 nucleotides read TGTGCCAGCAGCAAAGCGGGAGGGGACACCGGGGAGCTGTTTTTT. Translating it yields CASSKAGGDTGELFF.

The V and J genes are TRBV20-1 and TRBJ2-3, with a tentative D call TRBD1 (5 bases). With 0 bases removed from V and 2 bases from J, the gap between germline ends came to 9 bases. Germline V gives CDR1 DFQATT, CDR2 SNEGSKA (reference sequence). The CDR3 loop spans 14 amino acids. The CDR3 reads CSARDRATTDTQYF. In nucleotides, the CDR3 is TGCAGTGCTAGAGACAGGGCAACCACAGATACGCAGTATTTT.

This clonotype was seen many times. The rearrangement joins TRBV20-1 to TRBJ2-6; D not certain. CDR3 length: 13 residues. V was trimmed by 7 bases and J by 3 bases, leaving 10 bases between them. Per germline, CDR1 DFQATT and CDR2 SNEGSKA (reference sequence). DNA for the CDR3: TGCAGTGTCCTGTCGGGTGGGGCCAACGTCCTGACTTTC. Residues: CSVLSGGANVLTF.

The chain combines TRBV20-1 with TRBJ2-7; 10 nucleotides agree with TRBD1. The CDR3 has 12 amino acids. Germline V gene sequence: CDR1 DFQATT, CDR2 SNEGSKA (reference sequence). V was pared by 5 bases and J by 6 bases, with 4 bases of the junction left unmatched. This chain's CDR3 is CSAGQGGGEQYF. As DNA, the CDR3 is TGCAGTGCTGGACAGGGGGGTGGCGAGCAGTACTTC.

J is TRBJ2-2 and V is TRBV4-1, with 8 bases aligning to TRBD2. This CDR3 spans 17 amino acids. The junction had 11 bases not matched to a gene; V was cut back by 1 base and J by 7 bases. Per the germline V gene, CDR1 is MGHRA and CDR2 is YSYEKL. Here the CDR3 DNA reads TGCGCCAGCAGCCAAGCGGCGGGGACTAGTAGTTTCGGGGAGCTGTTTTTT. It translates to CASSQAAGTSSFGELFF.

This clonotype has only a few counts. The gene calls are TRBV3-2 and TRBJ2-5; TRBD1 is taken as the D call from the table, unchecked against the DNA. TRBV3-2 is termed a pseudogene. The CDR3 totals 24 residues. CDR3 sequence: CASSQGTIRDRDRLAGVWQETQYF. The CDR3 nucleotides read TGTGCCAGCAGCCAAGGCACTATCCGGGACAGGGATAGATTAGCGGGAGTTTGGCAAGAGACCCAGTACTTC.

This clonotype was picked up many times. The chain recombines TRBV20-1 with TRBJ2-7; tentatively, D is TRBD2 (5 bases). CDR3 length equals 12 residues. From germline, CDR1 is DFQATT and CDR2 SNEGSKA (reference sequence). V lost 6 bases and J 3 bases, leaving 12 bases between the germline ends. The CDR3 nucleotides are TGCAGTGCCGTAAATGACTACTACGAGCAGTACTTC. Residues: CSAVNDYYEQYF.

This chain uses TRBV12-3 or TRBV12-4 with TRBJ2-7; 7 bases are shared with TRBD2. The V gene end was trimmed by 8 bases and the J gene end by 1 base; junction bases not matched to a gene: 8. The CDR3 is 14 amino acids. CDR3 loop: CASSRGGTSYEQYF. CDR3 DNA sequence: TGTGCCAGCTCCCGCGGGGGTACTTCCTACGAGCAGTACTTC.

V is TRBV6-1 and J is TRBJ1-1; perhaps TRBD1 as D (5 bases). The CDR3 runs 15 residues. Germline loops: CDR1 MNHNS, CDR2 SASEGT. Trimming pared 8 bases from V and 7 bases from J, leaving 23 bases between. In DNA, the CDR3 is TGTGCCAGCTTCCGAGGGGCACTGAACTCGCGTGAAGCTTTCTTT. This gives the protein CASFRGALNSREAFF.

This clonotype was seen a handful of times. CDR3 coding DNA: TGTGCCAGTAGTATTGGGAGGACTCCCTCCTACGAGCAGTACTTC. It is translated as CASSIGRTPSYEQYF. The chain combines TRBV19 with TRBJ2-7, with D possibly being TRBD2 (6 bases). This CDR3 region has 15 residues. Germline CDR1 is LNHDA and CDR2 is SQIVND (reference sequence). V dropped 3 bases and J dropped 0 bases, with 12 bases sitting between them.

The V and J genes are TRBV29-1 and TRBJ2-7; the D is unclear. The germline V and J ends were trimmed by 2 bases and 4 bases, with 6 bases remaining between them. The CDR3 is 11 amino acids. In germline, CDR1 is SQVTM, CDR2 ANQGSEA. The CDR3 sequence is CSVETAYEQYF. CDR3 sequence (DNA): TGCAGCGTTGAAACCGCTTACGAGCAGTACTTC.

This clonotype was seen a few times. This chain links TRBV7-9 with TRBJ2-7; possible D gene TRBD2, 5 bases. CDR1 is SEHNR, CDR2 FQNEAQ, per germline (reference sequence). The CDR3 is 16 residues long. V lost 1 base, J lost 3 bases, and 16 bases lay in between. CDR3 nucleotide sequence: TGTGCCAGCAGCTTAGGGCGAAGCGGACCCGGCTACGAGCAGTACTTC. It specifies CASSLGRSGPGYEQYF.

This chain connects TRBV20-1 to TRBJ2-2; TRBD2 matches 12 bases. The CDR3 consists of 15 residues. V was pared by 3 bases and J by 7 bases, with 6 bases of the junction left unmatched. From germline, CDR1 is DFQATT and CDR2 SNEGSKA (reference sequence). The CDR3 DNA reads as TGCAGTGCTAGGCTCACTAGCGGGAGGAACGGGGAGCTGTTTTTT. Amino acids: CSARLTSGRNGELFF.

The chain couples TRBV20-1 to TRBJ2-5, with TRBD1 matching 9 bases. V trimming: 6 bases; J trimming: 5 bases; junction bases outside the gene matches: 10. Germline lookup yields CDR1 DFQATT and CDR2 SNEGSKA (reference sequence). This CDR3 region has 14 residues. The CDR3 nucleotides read TGCAGTGCCCCAGGGACAGGGCCGGGTGAGACCCAGTACTTC. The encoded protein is CSAPGTGPGETQYF.

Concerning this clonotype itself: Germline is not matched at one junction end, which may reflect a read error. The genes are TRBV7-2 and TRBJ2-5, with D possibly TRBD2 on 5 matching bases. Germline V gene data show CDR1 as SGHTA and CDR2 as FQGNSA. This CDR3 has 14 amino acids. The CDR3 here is CVSSLARGTVTQYF. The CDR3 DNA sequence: TGTGTCAGCAGCTTAGCGCGAGGAACTGTAACCCAGTACTTC.

CDR3 nucleotide sequence: TGTGCCAGCAGCCTCGGGACAGAAGGCTATGGCTACACCTTC. Protein sequence: CASSLGTEGYGYTF. The V call is TRBV3-1, the J call TRBJ1-2; 7 bases fit TRBD1. Germline CDR1 reads LGHDT; CDR2 reads YNNKEL (reference sequence). The V segment lost 4 bases and the J segment 4 bases; nucleotides outside the gene matches: 6. This CDR3 has 14 residues.

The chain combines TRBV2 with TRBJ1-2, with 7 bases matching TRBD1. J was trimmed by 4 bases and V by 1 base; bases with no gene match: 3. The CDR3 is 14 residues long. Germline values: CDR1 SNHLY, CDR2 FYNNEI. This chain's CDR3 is CASSEGWDSYGYTF. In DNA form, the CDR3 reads TGTGCCAGCAGTGAAGGCTGGGACAGCTATGGCTACACCTTC.

The CDR3 loop reads CASSSYPREVGGGYTF. CDR3 nucleotide sequence: TGTGCCAGCAGTTCCTACCCCCGAGAGGTGGGGGGTGGCTACACCTTC. This sequence joins TRBV2 and TRBJ1-2; the D gene is possibly TRBD1 (5 bases). The V end was cut by 5 bases, the J end by 7 bases, with 23 bases between. The CDR3 length is 16 residues. Germline lookup yields CDR1 SNHLY and CDR2 FYNNEI.

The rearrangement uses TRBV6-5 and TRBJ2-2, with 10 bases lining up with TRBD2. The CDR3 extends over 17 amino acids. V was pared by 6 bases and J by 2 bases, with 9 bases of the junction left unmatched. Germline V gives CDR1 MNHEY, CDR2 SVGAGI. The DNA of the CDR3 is TGTGCCAGCAGACCCCCTAGCGGGAGCCCCAACACCGGGGAGCTGTTTTTT. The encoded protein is CASRPPSGSPNTGELFF.

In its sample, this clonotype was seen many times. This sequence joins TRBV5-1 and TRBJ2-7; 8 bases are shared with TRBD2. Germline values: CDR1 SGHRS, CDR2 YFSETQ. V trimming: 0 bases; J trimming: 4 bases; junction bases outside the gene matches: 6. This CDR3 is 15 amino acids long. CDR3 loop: CASSLAASGPYEQYF. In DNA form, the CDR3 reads TGCGCCAGCAGCTTGGCCGCTAGCGGGCCGTACGAGCAGTACTTC.

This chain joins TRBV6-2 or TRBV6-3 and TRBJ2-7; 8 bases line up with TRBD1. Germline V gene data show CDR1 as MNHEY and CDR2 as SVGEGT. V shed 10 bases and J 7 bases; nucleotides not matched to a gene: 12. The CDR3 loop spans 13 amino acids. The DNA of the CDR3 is TGTGCCATCGCCGGGACAGGTCCTCGGGAGCAGTACTTC. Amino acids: CAIAGTGPREQYF.

The CDR3 sequence: CSGNRGAQSNNEQFF. CDR3 sequence (DNA): TGCAGCGGAAATCGGGGGGCTCAGTCTAACAATGAGCAGTTCTTC. The rearrangement uses TRBV29-1 and TRBJ2-1; weak D call: TRBD2 (7 bases). V gave up 7 bases and J gave up 5 bases, with 21 bases separating them. The CDR3 has 15 residues. CDR1 is SQVTM, CDR2 ANQGSEA, per germline.